A selection of T cell receptor beta chains follows, all from one sample in a study of T-cell memory formation after mild COVID-19. Each CDR3 protein is one row after TCRdb ran MiXCR on the 5' RACE reads. Of over 350,000 distinct CDR3 sequences in the sample, 24% were seen once. The sequenced material came from PBMCs or a T cell subset sorted from them (not recorded which). These receptors all stem from an adult woman who had mild COVID-19 (a few samples of this study predate the infection). Cell type and time point are not known. CDR3s include the opening cysteine and the closing phenylalanine or tryptophan. Only part of the rows carry a size: once, few, many, or a class if the clone is expanded.

CASSPVTGMNTGELFF,TRBV18,TRBJ2-2,many
CASSQGILAGVTDTQYF,TRBV3-1,TRBJ2-3,.
CASSGSGRSSYEQYF,TRBV7-6,TRBJ2-7,few
CACGRPQGAYEQYF,TRBV30,TRBJ2-7,few
CASSKGTSGYEQYF,TRBV19,TRBJ2-7,.
CASSLASASLATDTQYF,TRBV5-1,TRBJ2-3,.
CATSRGQQETQYF,TRBV2,TRBJ2-5,.
CASSQVGVGSGMETQYF,TRBV4-3,TRBJ2-5,few
CASSQRAQGILPDTQYF,TRBV12-3/TRBV12-4,TRBJ2-3,.
CASSSGQFPLHF,TRBV5-6,TRBJ1-6,few
CAWSPQGNQPQHF,TRBV30,TRBJ1-5,few
CATSSDRRNNEQFF,TRBV15,TRBJ2-1,.
CASSFFRGGLDTQYF,TRBV7-3,TRBJ2-3,few
CASSRRQGIGDEQYF,TRBV19,TRBJ2-7,few
CASSQGSWEQYF,TRBV6-1,TRBJ2-7,.
CASSRGLQSHQPQHF,TRBV4-2,TRBJ1-5,.
CASRKPGIPYEQYF,TRBV27,TRBJ2-7,few
CASSYGGPNTEAFF,TRBV6-5,TRBJ1-1,.
CASSLIGPEQFF,TRBV5-1,TRBJ2-1,many
CASSRPRLAGNTDTQYF,TRBV3-1,TRBJ2-3,.
CSARLRGTYEQYF,TRBV20-1,TRBJ2-7,.
CASSPGPAAGGQETQYF,TRBV13,TRBJ2-5,few
CASSSISGGGTDTQYF,TRBV5-1,TRBJ2-3,few
CATSGTDTQYF,TRBV24-1,TRBJ2-3,.
CASSPEARSYEQYF,TRBV7-2,TRBJ2-7,few
CASRRWGRATDTQYF,TRBV28,TRBJ2-3,.
CSVGLAGPDTQYF,TRBV29-1,TRBJ2-3,.
CSANPFGQSNEKLFF,TRBV20-1,TRBJ1-4,.
CASSQEPPSGAYSYEQYF,TRBV4-3,TRBJ2-7,.
CASTKGDPRSYEQYF,TRBV6-2/TRBV6-3,TRBJ2-7,few
CASSPAGVYNEQFF,TRBV7-3,TRBJ2-1,.
CASSQGPGLASTDTQYF,TRBV4-2,TRBJ2-3,few
CSVGGRIVETQYF,TRBV29-1,TRBJ2-5,.
CASSLVGDTSYEQYF,TRBV13,TRBJ2-7,few
CASKGDMNQPQHF,TRBV12-3/TRBV12-4,TRBJ1-5,few